The next 30 T cell receptor beta chains were all read from a single sample in a study of OX40 agonist ivuxolimab in advanced cancers. TCRdb's table, derived via immunoSEQ multiplex PCR, lists solely in-frame clones and lacks some. The table includes under 80,000 clones, around 87% detected once. The material sequenced was CD4+ or CD8+ T cells sorted from blood, taken in a trial of the OX40 agonist ivuxolimab. Source of these receptors: an adult with an advanced solid tumor such as melanoma, head and neck, liver or kidney cancer.

This chain links TRBV10-3 with TRBJ2-7; 7 nucleotides align to TRBD2. CDR3 length: 14 residues. CDR1 is ENHRY, CDR2 SYGVKD, per germline. V dropped 7 bases and J dropped 6; count of bases not matched to a gene: 12. The CDR3 DNA reads as TGTGCCATCACTTCGGGGGGAGGGCCCTCCGAGCAGTACTTC. Encoded protein: CAITSGGGPSEQYF.

The CDR3 DNA sequence: TGCGCCAGCAGCTTGGTGACGGGATCCAATGAAAAACTGTTTTTT. Protein sequence: CASSLVTGSNEKLFF. This chain joins TRBV5-1 and TRBJ1-4, with D unclear. Germline V gene lookup returns CDR1 SGHRS and CDR2 YFSETQ. With 0 bases removed from V and 5 bases from J, the gap between germline ends came to 11 bases. The CDR3 has 15 residues.

The chain uses TRBV6-1 and TRBJ1-6; TRBD1 matches 8 bases. The CDR3 is 15 residues long. Germline assignment: CDR1 MNHNS and CDR2 SASEGT. With 8 bases clipped from V and 1 base from J, the junction kept 4 bases outside the gene matches. This CDR3 is CASGDRPSYNSPLHF. The CDR3 DNA sequence: TGTGCCAGCGGGGACAGGCCTTCCTATAATTCACCCCTCCACTTT.

The chain employs TRBV5-1 and TRBJ2-2; TRBD2 matches 8 bases. CDR1 and CDR2 from the germline V gene are SGHRS and YFSETQ. The CDR3 contains 15 residues. J was trimmed by 0 bases and V by 2 bases; bases with no gene match: 0. This CDR3 is CASSFSGANTGELFF. CDR3 sequence (DNA): TGCGCCAGCAGCTTTAGCGGGGCGAACACCGGGGAGCTGTTTTTT.

This clone has just a few counts. The chain uses TRBV11-3 and TRBJ2-7; 11 bases map to TRBD2. The CDR3 extends over 16 amino acids. J lost 6 bases, V lost 5 bases, and 12 bases had no gene match. Germline lookup yields CDR1 SGHNT and CDR2 YENEEA. CDR3 sequence (DNA): TGTGCCAGCAGCCCAAGGACTAGCGGGCTGGCGCGCGAGCAGTACTTC. Translating it yields CASSPRTSGLAREQYF.

This sequence joins TRBV2 and TRBJ2-1, with D uncertain. The V end lost 2 bases, the J end lost 0 bases, and 5 bases lay between the germline ends. Germline CDR1 is SNHLY and CDR2 is FYNNEI. The CDR3 extends over 14 amino acids. CDR3 DNA sequence: TGTGCCAGCAGTGAAATGGGCTCCTACAATGAGCAGTTCTTC. Translating it yields CASSEMGSYNEQFF. Drawing the rest from reference TRBV2 and TRBJ2-1, the complete variable domain is EPEVTQTPSHQVTQMGQEVILRCVPISNHLYFYWYRQILGQKVEFLVSFYNNEISEKSEIFDDQFSVERPDGSNFTLKIRSTKLEDSAMYFCASSEMGSYNEQFFGPGTRLTVL.

The rearrangement joins TRBV2 to TRBJ1-5; D perhaps matches TRBD1 (5 bases). The CDR3 is 15 residues long. V was pared by 7 bases and J by 1 base, with 14 bases between. CDR1 is SNHLY, CDR2 FYNNEI, per germline. In DNA, the CDR3 is TGTGCCAGCACCGAACGGGGGAGCAGCAATCAGCCCCAGCATTTT. Translating it yields CASTERGSSNQPQHF.

The gene calls are TRBV10-3 and TRBJ2-5; 9 bases are a match to TRBD2. Germline CDR1 ENHRY, CDR2 SYGVKD. V was pared by 3 bases and J by 4 bases, with 12 bases of the junction left unmatched. This CDR3 is built from 17 residues. This CDR3 reads CAISERASGVGGETQYF. In DNA form, the CDR3 reads TGTGCCATCAGTGAACGGGCTAGCGGGGTCGGGGGAGAGACCCAGTACTTC.

This chain connects TRBV14 to TRBJ1-1; D is unresolved. Looked up from germline, CDR1 is SGHDN and CDR2 is FVKESK. CDR3 length: 14 residues. The V gene lost 3 bases and the J gene lost 4 bases, with 12 bases spanning the gap. The CDR3 DNA reads TGTGCCAGCAGCCATTACGCGGGATTCACTGAAGCTTTCTTT. Translation gives CASSHYAGFTEAFF.

V is TRBV6-1 and J is TRBJ1-1; D is perhaps TRBD1 (5 bases). CDR3 size: 14 residues. V dropped 5 bases and J dropped 4 bases, with 14 bases sitting between them. Germline V lookup: CDR1 MNHNS, CDR2 SASEGT. The CDR3 DNA follows: TGTGCCAGCAGTACGACAGCGGAGAGCACTGAAGCTTTCTTT. Translated: CASSTTAESTEAFF.

This chain connects TRBV18 to TRBJ2-7; 8 bases match TRBD1. Germline CDR1 KGHSH, CDR2 LQKENI. J lost 4 bases, V lost 4 bases, and 9 bases had no gene match. The CDR3 consists of 15 residues. CDR3 loop: CASSRTTGVRYEQYF. The CDR3 coding sequence is TGTGCCAGCTCACGGACGACAGGGGTACGATACGAGCAGTACTTC. The full variable domain, in which reference TRBV18 and TRBJ2-7 provide the parts outside the CDR3, is NAGVMQNPRHLVRRRGQEARLRCSPMKGHSHVYWYRQLPEEGLKFMVYLQKENIIDESGMPKERFSAEFPKEGPSILRIQQVVRGDSAAYFCASSRTTGVRYEQYFGPGTRLTVT.

The gene calls are TRBV7-9 and TRBJ1-2, with TRBD1 matching 8 bases. After removal of 4 bases from V and 8 bases from J, the junction contained 12 bases not matched to a gene. This CDR3 contains 15 residues. Germline V CDR1 and CDR2: SEHNR, FQNEAQ (reference sequence). CDR3 sequence: CASSSDDRGMRGYTF. As DNA, the CDR3 is TGTGCCAGCAGCTCAGACGACAGGGGAATGAGAGGCTACACCTTC.

The rearrangement links TRBV30 to TRBJ1-3, with D unclear. CDR1 GTSNPN and CDR2 SVGIG come from the germline V gene (reference sequence). Trimming pared 1 base from V and 0 bases from J, leaving 10 bases between. The CDR3 consists of 15 residues. CDR3 bases: TGTGCCTGGAGTGGGGATCGGGTCTCTGGAAACACCATATATTTT. This sequence encodes CAWSGDRVSGNTIYF.

This chain joins TRBV7-9 and TRBJ1-1; TRBD1 agrees at 7 bases. Germline V gene sequence: CDR1 SEHNR, CDR2 FQNEAQ (reference sequence). The junction had 7 bases not matched to a gene; V was cut back by 8 bases and J by 1 base. There are 14 residues in the CDR3. CDR3: CASDTGQKNTEAFF. DNA of the CDR3: TGTGCCAGCGATACGGGACAGAAGAACACTGAAGCTTTCTTT.

The chain links TRBV6-6 to TRBJ1-1, with TRBD1 matching 10 bases. J lost 4 bases, V lost 2 bases, and 7 bases had no gene match. The CDR3 is made up of 16 amino acids. Germline loops: CDR1 MNHNY, CDR2 SVGAGI (reference sequence). Here the CDR3 DNA reads TGTGCCAGCAGTTACGAGTCGGGACAGGGGCCCACTGAAGCTTTCTTT. It specifies CASSYESGQGPTEAFF.

In DNA form, the CDR3 reads TGTGCCAGCTCACCCCTACAGGGCAGCGACACTGAAGCTTTCTTT. Translating gives CASSPLQGSDTEAFF. The V gene is TRBV18, the J gene TRBJ1-1; weak D call: TRBD1 (6 bases). The ends were cut back, 3 bases at V and 3 bases at J, with 14 bases in the middle. The CDR3 totals 15 residues. The germline V gene encodes CDR1 KGHSH and CDR2 LQKENI.

J is TRBJ1-5 and V is TRBV6-5; no definite D call. Trimming left V 3 bases short and J 3 bases short, with 3 bases between. The V gene's germline CDR1 is MNHEY and CDR2 SVGAGI. This CDR3 has 12 amino acids. CDR3 region: CASSYDNQPQHF. The CDR3 bases are TGTGCCAGCAGTTATGACAATCAGCCCCAGCATTTT.

V and J are TRBV5-6 and TRBJ2-3, with D tentatively TRBD1 or TRBD2 (5 bases each). The CDR3 has 13 amino acids. CDR1 is SGHDT and CDR2 is YYEEEE in the germline V gene. Trimming cost V 4 bases and J 5 bases, with 11 bases left between them. The CDR3 loop is CASSGTTKDTQYF. DNA of the CDR3: TGTGCCAGCAGCGGGACGACCAAAGATACGCAGTATTTT.

This chain links TRBV6-5 with TRBJ1-2, with 8 positions matching TRBD1. Germline lookup yields CDR1 MNHEY and CDR2 SVGAGI. CDR3 length: 14 amino acids. V trimming: 7 bases; J trimming: 7 bases; junction bases outside the gene matches: 11. The CDR3 protein is CASTQGALAGGYTF. The CDR3 DNA reads as TGTGCCAGCACCCAGGGGGCCCTGGCGGGTGGCTACACCTTC.

The chain has TRBV7-2 and TRBJ1-4; D remains ambiguous. Per the germline V gene, CDR1 is SGHTA and CDR2 is FQGNSA. Trimming shortened V by 1 base and J by 4 bases, and 7 bases separated the two germline ends. The CDR3 length is 14 residues. The DNA for the CDR3 is TGTGCCAGCAGCTTAGTACAGCTTAATGAAAAACTGTTTTTT. Encoded protein: CASSLVQLNEKLFF.

The chain couples TRBV5-6 to TRBJ1-1; D is undetermined. Deletions cut 5 bases from V and 0 bases from J, with 8 bases between. Germline V gives CDR1 SGHDT, CDR2 YYEEEE. CDR3 length equals 13 residues. CDR3 region: CASRETLNTEAFF. In nucleotides, the CDR3 is TGTGCCAGCAGAGAAACACTGAACACTGAAGCTTTCTTT.

This clone was picked up one time. This chain connects TRBV7-9 to TRBJ1-4, with 8 bases lining up with TRBD1. The CDR3 consists of 16 residues. Trimming at V came to 1 base and at J to 2 bases, leaving 3 bases not matched to a gene. The germline CDR1 and CDR2 sequences are SEHNR and FQNEAQ (reference sequence). DNA for the CDR3: TGTGCCAGCAGCTTAGGGACAGGGATCACTAATGAAAAACTGTTTTTT. Translating gives CASSLGTGITNEKLFF.

This clone is a singleton in its sample. V and J are TRBV7-2 and TRBJ2-5; 8 bases line up with TRBD2. The CDR3 is made up of 11 amino acids. The germline CDR1 and CDR2 sequences are SGHTA and FQGNSA. After removal of 3 bases from V and 9 bases from J, the junction contained 0 bases not matched to a gene. The CDR3 here is CASSLGLAQYF. CDR3 sequence (DNA): TGTGCCAGCAGCTTGGGACTAGCCCAGTACTTC.

The chain has TRBV19 and TRBJ1-5; a weak D match, TRBD1 (5 bases). V gave up 7 bases and J gave up 7 bases, with 11 bases separating them. The CDR3 is made up of 12 amino acids. Germline loops: CDR1 LNHDA, CDR2 SQIVND (reference sequence). This chain's CDR3 is CASKQGNQPQHF. Written as DNA, the CDR3 is TGTGCCAGTAAGCAGGGAAACCAGCCCCAGCATTTT.

The CDR3 loop reads CASSQASGVNTGELFF. The CDR3 DNA reads TGTGCCAGCAGCCAAGCTAGCGGGGTGAACACCGGGGAGCTGTTTTTT. V and J are TRBV14 and TRBJ2-2; TRBD2 matches at 9 bases. Germline lookup yields CDR1 SGHDN and CDR2 FVKESK. The CDR3 spans 16 residues. With 1 base clipped from V and 1 base from J, the junction kept 1 base outside the gene matches.

This chain links TRBV4-1 with TRBJ1-4, with D possibly TRBD1 on 5 matching bases. The V end lost 8 bases, the J end lost 6 bases, and 19 bases lay between the germline ends. Germline CDR1 and CDR2: MGHRA and YSYEKL. This CDR3 comprises 15 residues. The CDR3 nucleotides read TGCGCCAGCCGCCTCCAGGGAATCCCGCATGAAAAACTGTTTTTT. Protein: CASRLQGIPHEKLFF.

The rearrangement uses TRBV9 and TRBJ1-2; 9 nucleotides align to TRBD1. Losses at the gene ends were 2 bases for V and 2 bases for J; bases not matched to a gene: 4. The germline gives CDR1 SGDLS, CDR2 YYNGEE. The CDR3 has 15 amino acids. Here the CDR3 reads CASSVLTGGNYGYTF. CDR3 sequence (DNA): TGTGCCAGCAGCGTTCTTACAGGGGGCAACTATGGCTACACCTTC.

The chain couples TRBV2 to TRBJ2-1, with 10 bases identical to TRBD1. The ends lost 9 bases at V and 8 bases at J; junction bases unmatched: 13. This CDR3 has 15 residues. The germline gives CDR1 SNHLY, CDR2 FYNNEI. The CDR3, as DNA: TGTGCCAGTATATTAGACAGGGGGCCTGGGCATGAGCAGTTCTTC. Its translation: CASILDRGPGHEQFF.

The J gene is TRBJ2-3, the V gene TRBV28; D unclear. Trimming pared 5 bases from V and 2 bases from J, leaving 2 bases between. The CDR3 spans 11 residues. From germline, CDR1 is MDHEN and CDR2 SYDVKM. The chain's CDR3 is CASSITDTQYF. Here the CDR3 DNA reads TGTGCCAGCAGTATCACAGATACGCAGTATTTT.

The V gene is TRBV6-5, the J gene TRBJ2-7; 7 nucleotides align to TRBD1. CDR1 and CDR2 (germline): MNHEY, SVGAGI. V was clipped by 2 bases and J by 4 bases; unmatched bases: 8. The CDR3 covers 15 residues. CDR3 DNA sequence: TGTGCCAGCAGTTACAGGGGGCTTTTTGGGTACGAGCAGTACTTC. Amino acids: CASSYRGLFGYEQYF.